This T cell receptor (beta chain) was profiled in a study of T cells after yellow fever vaccination. At the level of the study: SMART-Seq v4 Ultra Low Input prepared the low-cell-number fractions. Notes on the study in general: Researchers cautioned that FACS-sorted repertoires could harbor abundant clonotypes contaminating from the bulk population. Weaker in magnitude, the secondary response showed a faster peak on day 5 versus 15.

Details on this clonotype: Its antigen is unidentified.

A universal primer site and UMIs were added as TCR cDNA was made by 5'RACE template switching. Via MiXCR, TCRdb re-called the 5' RACE reads, giving one row per CDR3 protein. Of around 610,000 distinct CDR3 sequences listed, less than 15% are singletons. Germline-derived CDR1 and CDR2 are SGHNT and YYREEE (reference sequence). Trimming took 0 bases from V and 3 from J, leaving 10 bases between them. CDR3 length: 14 residues. The clonotype originates from a man aged 25-40 years who received the YFV17D yellow fever vaccine. The material sequenced was PBMCs, taken on the day of the yellow fever booster vaccination. The chain couples TRBV5-4 to TRBJ2-7; D gene uncertain. The CDR3 nucleotides are TGTGCCAGCAGCTTGGAGCTGGCGAGCTACGAGCAGTACTTC. Encoded protein: CASSLELASYEQYF.